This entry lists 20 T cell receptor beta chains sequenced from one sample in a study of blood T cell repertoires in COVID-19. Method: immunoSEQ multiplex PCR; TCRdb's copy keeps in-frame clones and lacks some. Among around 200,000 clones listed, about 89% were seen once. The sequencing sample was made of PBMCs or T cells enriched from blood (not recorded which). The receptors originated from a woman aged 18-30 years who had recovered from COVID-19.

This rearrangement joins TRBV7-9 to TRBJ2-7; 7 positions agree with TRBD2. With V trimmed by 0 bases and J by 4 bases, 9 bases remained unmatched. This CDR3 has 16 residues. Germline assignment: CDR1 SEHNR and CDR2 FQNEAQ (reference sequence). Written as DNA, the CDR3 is TGTGCCAGCAGCTTAGCTGGGGGGGGTCACCCTTACGAGCAGTACTTC. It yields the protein CASSLAGGGHPYEQYF.

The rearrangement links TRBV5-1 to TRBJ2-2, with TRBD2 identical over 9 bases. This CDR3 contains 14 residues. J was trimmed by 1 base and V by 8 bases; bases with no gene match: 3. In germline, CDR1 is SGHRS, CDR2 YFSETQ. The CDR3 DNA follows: TGCGCCAGTACGACTAGCGGGAACACCGGGGAGCTGTTTTTT. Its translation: CASTTSGNTGELFF.

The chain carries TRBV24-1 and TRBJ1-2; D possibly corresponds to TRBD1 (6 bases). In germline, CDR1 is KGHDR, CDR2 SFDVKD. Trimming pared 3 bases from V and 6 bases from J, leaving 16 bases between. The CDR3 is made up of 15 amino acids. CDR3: CATSDKGPGTHGYTF. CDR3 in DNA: TGTGCCACCAGTGATAAAGGACCCGGGACACATGGCTACACCTTC.

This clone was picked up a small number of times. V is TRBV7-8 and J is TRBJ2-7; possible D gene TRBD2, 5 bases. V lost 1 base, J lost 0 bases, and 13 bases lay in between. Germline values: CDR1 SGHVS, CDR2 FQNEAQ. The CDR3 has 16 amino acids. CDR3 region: CASSLGLAQSSYEQYF. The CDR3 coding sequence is TGTGCCAGCAGCTTAGGGCTAGCTCAGAGCTCCTACGAGCAGTACTTC.

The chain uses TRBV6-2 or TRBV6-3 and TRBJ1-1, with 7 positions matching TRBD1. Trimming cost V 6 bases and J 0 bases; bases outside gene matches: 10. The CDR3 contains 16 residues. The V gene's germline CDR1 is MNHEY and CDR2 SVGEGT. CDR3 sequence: CASSPGRGHMNTEAFF. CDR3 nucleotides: TGTGCCAGCAGCCCCGGGAGGGGGCACATGAACACTGAAGCTTTCTTT.

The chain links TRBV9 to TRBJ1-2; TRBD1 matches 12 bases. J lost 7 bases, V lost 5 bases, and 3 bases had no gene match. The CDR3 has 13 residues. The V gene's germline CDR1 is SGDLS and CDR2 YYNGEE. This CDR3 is CASRGQGARGYTF. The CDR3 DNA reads TGTGCCAGCAGGGGACAGGGGGCTCGTGGCTACACCTTC.

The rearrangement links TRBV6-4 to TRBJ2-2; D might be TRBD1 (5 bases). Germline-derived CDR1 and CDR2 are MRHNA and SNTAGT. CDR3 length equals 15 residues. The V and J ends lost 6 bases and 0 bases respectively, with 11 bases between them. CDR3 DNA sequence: TGTGCCAGCAGAGAAGACAGAGCGAACACCGGGGAGCTGTTTTTT. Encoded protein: CASREDRANTGELFF.

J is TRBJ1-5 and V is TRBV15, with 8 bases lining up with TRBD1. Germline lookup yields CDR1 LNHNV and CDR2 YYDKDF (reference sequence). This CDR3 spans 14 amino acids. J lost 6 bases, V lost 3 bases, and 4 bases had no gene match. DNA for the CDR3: TGTGCCACCAGCAGGGGGACAGGAGCTCAGCCCCAGCATTTT. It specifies CATSRGTGAQPQHF.

CDR3: CASSLLTGEQFF. The CDR3, as DNA: TGTGCCAGCAGCTTGCTCACGGGAGAGCAGTTCTTC. The chain has TRBV5-4 and TRBJ2-1; D is possibly TRBD2 (5 bases). Trimming removed 1 base at V and 10 bases at J, with 9 bases between. Germline V gives CDR1 SGHNT, CDR2 YYREEE (reference sequence). CDR3 length equals 12 residues.

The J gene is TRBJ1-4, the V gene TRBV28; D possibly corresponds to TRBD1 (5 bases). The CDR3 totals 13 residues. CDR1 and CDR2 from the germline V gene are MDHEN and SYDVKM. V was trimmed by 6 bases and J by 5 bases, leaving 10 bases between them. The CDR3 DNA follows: TGTGCCAGCAGGGTGGGGGGGAATGAAAAACTGTTTTTT. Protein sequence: CASRVGGNEKLFF.

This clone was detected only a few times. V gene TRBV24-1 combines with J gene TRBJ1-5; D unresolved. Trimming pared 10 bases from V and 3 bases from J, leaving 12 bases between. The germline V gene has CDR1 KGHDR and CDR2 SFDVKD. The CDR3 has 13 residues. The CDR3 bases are TGTGCCACTGCATCGGGGTACAATCAGCCCCAGCATTTT. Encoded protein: CATASGYNQPQHF.

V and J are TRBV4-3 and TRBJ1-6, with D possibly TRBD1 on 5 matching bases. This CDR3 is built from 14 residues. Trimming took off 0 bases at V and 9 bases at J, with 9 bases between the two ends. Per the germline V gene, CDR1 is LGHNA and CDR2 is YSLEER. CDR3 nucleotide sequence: TGCGCCAGCAGCCAAGACAGGGAGGGTTCACCCCTCCACTTT. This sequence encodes CASSQDREGSPLHF.

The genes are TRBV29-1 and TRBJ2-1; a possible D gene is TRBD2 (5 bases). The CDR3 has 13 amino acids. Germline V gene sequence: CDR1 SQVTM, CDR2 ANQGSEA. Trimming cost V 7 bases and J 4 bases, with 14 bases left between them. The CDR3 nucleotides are TGCAGCGCCGTTCGAGGGAATTACAATGAGCAGTTCTTC. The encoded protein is CSAVRGNYNEQFF.

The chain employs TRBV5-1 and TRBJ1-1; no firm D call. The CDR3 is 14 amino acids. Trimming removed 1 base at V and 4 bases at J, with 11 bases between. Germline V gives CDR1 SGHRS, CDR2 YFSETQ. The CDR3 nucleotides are TGCGCCAGCAGCTTGTTCGCAGATGGCACTGAAGCTTTCTTT. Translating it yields CASSLFADGTEAFF.

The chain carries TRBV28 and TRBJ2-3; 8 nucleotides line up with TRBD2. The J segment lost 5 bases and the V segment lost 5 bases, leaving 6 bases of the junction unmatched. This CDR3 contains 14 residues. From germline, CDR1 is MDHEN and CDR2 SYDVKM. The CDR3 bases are TGTGCCAGCAGTCCCCACGGGGGGGGAGATACGCAGTATTTT. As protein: CASSPHGGGDTQYF.

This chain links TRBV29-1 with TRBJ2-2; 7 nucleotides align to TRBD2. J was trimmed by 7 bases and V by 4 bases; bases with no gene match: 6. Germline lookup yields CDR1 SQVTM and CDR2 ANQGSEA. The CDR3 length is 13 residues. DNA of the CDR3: TGCAGCGTTGCTCTGTTAGCGGGCGGGGAGCTGTTTTTT. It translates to CSVALLAGGELFF.

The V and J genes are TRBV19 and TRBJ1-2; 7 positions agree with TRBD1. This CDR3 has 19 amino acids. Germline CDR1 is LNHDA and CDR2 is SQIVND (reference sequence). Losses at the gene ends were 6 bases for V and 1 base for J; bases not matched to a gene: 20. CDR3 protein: CASRRSAGGRGALNYGYTF. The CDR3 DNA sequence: TGTGCCAGTAGGCGGTCAGCAGGGGGACGTGGGGCTCTTAACTATGGCTACACCTTC.

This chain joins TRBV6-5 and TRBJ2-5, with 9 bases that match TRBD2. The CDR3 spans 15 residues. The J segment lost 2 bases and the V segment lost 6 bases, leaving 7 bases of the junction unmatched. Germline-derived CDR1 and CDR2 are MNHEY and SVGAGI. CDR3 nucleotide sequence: TGTGCCAGCAGGATAGCGGGAGTGAGGCAAGAGACCCAGTACTTC. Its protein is CASRIAGVRQETQYF.

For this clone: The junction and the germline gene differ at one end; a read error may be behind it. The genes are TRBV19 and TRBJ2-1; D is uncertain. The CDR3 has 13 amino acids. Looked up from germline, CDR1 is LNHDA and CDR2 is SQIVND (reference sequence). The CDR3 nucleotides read TGTGCCAGTAGTATTAATTCCTTCAATGAGCAGTTCTTC. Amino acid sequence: CASSINSFNEQFF.

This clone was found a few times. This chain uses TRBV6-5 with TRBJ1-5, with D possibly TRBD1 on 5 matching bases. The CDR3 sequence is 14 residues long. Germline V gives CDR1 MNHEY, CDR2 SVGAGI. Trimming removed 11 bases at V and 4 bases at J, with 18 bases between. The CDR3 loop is CAGATGGGNQPQHF. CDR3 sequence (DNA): TGTGCCGGGGCAACAGGCGGGGGGAATCAGCCCCAGCATTTT.